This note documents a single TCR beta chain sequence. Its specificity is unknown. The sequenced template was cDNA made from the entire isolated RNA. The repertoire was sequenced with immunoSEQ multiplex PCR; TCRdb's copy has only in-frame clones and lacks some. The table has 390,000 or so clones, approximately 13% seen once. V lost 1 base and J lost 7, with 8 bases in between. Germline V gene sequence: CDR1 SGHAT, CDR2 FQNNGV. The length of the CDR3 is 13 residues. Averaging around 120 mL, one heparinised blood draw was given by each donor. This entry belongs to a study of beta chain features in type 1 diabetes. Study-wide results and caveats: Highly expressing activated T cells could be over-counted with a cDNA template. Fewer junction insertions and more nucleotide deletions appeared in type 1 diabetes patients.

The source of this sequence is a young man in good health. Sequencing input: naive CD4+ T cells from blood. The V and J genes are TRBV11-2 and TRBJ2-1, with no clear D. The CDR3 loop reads CASSLGAVNEQFF. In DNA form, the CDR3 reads TGTGCCAGCAGCTTAGGGGCCGTGAATGAGCAGTTCTTC. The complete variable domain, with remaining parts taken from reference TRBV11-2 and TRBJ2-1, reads EAGVAQSPRYKIIEKRQSVAFWCNPISGHATLYWYQQILGQGPKLLIQFQNNGVVDDSQLPKDRFSAERLKGVDSTLKIQPAKLEDSAVYLCASSLGAVNEQFFGPGTRLTVL.